The 31 T cell receptor beta chains given below trace back to one sample, sequenced in a study of shared clonotypes between healthy human individuals. Only in-frame clones appear in the TCRdb table, and some are missing; sequencing was by immunoSEQ multiplex PCR. There are 550,000 to 600,000 clones in the sample; about 80% occur only once, and 12% lies in the top ten. The sequenced sample consisted of PBMCs. These receptors were obtained from a woman aged 40 to 50 in good health. Some clones in this sample may be carry-over from other donors' samples.

The genes are TRBV30 and TRBJ1-2; D is unresolved. The CDR3 covers 13 residues. Germline V lookup: CDR1 GTSNPN, CDR2 SVGIG (reference sequence). V was pared by 2 bases and J by 4 bases, with 11 bases between. CDR3 loop: CAWSWTGSYGYTF. The CDR3 nucleotides read TGTGCCTGGAGTTGGACGGGCAGCTATGGCTACACCTTC. The full variable domain, rest sourced from reference TRBV30 and TRBJ1-2, is SQTIHQWPATLVQPVGSPLSLECTVEGTSNPNLYWYRQAAGRGLQLLFYSVGIGQISSEVPQNLSASRPQDRQFILSSKKLLLSDSGFYLCAWSWTGSYGYTFGSGTRLTVV.

This clone has only one observation. The rearrangement uses TRBV7-8 and TRBJ2-1; a weak D match, TRBD2 (5 bases). Trimming pared 8 bases from V and 3 bases from J, leaving 5 bases between. Germline lookup yields CDR1 SGHVS and CDR2 FQNEAQ. There are 11 residues in the CDR3. Here the CDR3 reads CASAGYNEQFF. In DNA form, the CDR3 reads TGTGCCAGCGCGGGCTACAATGAGCAGTTCTTC.

At least ten counts were recorded for this clone. This CDR3 is CASSLGWASGGYGYTF. The CDR3 DNA reads as TGTGCCAGCAGCTTGGGATGGGCGTCGGGGGGCTATGGCTACACCTTC. This chain links TRBV5-6 with TRBJ1-2, with D possibly TRBD1 on 5 matching bases. Trimming stripped 0 bases from V and 4 bases from J, with 16 bases between. This CDR3 spans 16 amino acids. From germline, CDR1 is SGHDT and CDR2 YYEEEE.

The chain carries TRBV9 and TRBJ2-3; TRBD2 agrees at 8 bases. This CDR3 region has 17 residues. Germline V lookup: CDR1 SGDLS, CDR2 YYNGEE. Trimming cost V 2 bases and J 1 base; bases outside gene matches: 9. The CDR3 DNA reads TGTGCCAGCAGCGTCTCCGGGCGGGAGGTGGGCACAGATACGCAGTATTTT. Its protein is CASSVSGREVGTDTQYF.

V usage is TRBV9 and J usage is TRBJ1-3; D may be TRBD1 (5 bases). This CDR3 spans 13 amino acids. The germline V gene has CDR1 SGDLS and CDR2 YYNGEE. With 7 bases removed from V and 2 bases from J, the gap between germline ends came to 10 bases. CDR3 bases: TGTGCCAGCGGGGGTGGGGCTGGAAACACCATATATTTT. It translates to CASGGGAGNTIYF.

The rearrangement joins TRBV7-6 to TRBJ2-2; 8 bases match TRBD1. Trimming removed 5 bases from V and 6 bases from J; junction bases left unmatched: 14. The CDR3 extends over 17 amino acids. CDR1 is SGHVS, CDR2 FNYEAQ, per germline. The CDR3 spells CASSPTRTGWSPGELFF. In nucleotides, the CDR3 is TGTGCCAGCAGCCCCACGCGGACAGGGTGGAGCCCCGGGGAGCTGTTTTTT.

This clone was counted at least ten times. The chain joins TRBV7-9 to TRBJ2-1, with D perhaps matching TRBD2 (6 bases). CDR1 and CDR2 from the germline V gene are SEHNR and FQNEAQ (reference sequence). V gave up 2 bases and J gave up 2 bases, with 10 bases separating them. The CDR3 contains 15 residues. The CDR3 DNA is TGTGCCAGCAGCTTATTCCTAGCGACCTACAATGAGCAGTTCTTC. Protein: CASSLFLATYNEQFF.

The V gene is TRBV7-2, the J gene TRBJ2-5; TRBD1 is a possible D gene (6 bases). Germline values: CDR1 SGHTA, CDR2 FQGNSA. V was clipped by 8 bases and J by 5 bases, with 18 bases between them. CDR3 length: 14 amino acids. The CDR3, as DNA: TGTGCCAGCGCTGGGGGCAGGGGACGGGAGACCCAGTACTTC. This codes for CASAGGRGRETQYF.

The gene calls are TRBV5-6 and TRBJ2-7, with 11 bases identical to TRBD2. From germline, CDR1 is SGHDT and CDR2 YYEEEE. V lost 3 bases, J lost 5 bases, and 4 bases stayed unmatched. The CDR3 covers 14 residues. This chain's CDR3 is CASSSPGLADEQYF. DNA of the CDR3: TGTGCCAGCAGCTCCCCGGGACTAGCGGACGAGCAGTACTTC.

The chain combines TRBV10-2 with TRBJ2-3; TRBD2 agrees at 9 bases. The CDR3 is made up of 14 amino acids. V trimming: 6 bases; J trimming: 6 bases; junction bases outside the gene matches: 7. Germline V CDR1 and CDR2: WSHSY, SAAADI. In DNA form, the CDR3 reads TGCGCCAGCAGAAAGGGACTAGCTTTCGATACGCAGTATTTT. Amino acid sequence: CASRKGLAFDTQYF.

This clone came up once. The gene calls are TRBV28 and TRBJ2-7, with TRBD2 matching 10 bases. CDR1 is MDHEN, CDR2 SYDVKM, per germline. The CDR3 length is 15 residues. V lost 2 bases to trimming and J lost 3 bases; unmatched junction nucleotides: 4. The CDR3, as DNA: TGTGCCAGCAGTTTAGGCGGGACTAGCGTCTACGAGCAGTACTTC. The encoded protein is CASSLGGTSVYEQYF.

The genes are TRBV9 and TRBJ2-3; 8 bases are a match to TRBD2. The V gene's germline CDR1 is SGDLS and CDR2 YYNGEE. The CDR3 spans 14 residues. V trimming: 3 bases; J trimming: 11 bases; junction bases outside the gene matches: 11. The CDR3 loop reads CASSAHPGGGGQYF. The DNA of the CDR3 is TGTGCCAGCAGCGCCCATCCCGGGGGGGGCGGGCAGTATTTT.

This chain joins TRBV11-2 and TRBJ2-1, with 14 bases fitting TRBD2. J gave up 8 bases and V 4 bases, and 13 bases lay outside the gene matches. The CDR3 is 18 amino acids. CDR1 and CDR2 from the germline V gene are SGHAT and FQNNGV. In nucleotides, the CDR3 is TGTGCCAGCAGCTCAACCTTCGGGACTAGCGGGAGACAGGATGAGCAGTTCTTC. This codes for CASSSTFGTSGRQDEQFF.

The chain has TRBV10-3 and TRBJ2-1; no firm D call. The germline V and J ends were trimmed by 6 bases and 4 bases, with 10 bases remaining between them. The CDR3 covers 13 residues. CDR1 is ENHRY and CDR2 is SYGVKD in the germline V gene. Here the CDR3 DNA reads TGTGCCATCAGCGCCCCGGAATACAATGAGCAGTTCTTC. This translates into CAISAPEYNEQFF.

The V call is TRBV7-8, the J call TRBJ2-1; a weak D match, TRBD2 (6 bases). The CDR3 consists of 17 residues. V gave up 5 bases and J gave up 0 bases, with 17 bases separating them. Per germline, CDR1 SGHVS and CDR2 FQNEAQ. The CDR3: CASSLDLAVSSYNEQFF. CDR3 nucleotides: TGTGCCAGCAGCCTTGACTTAGCGGTAAGCTCCTACAATGAGCAGTTCTTC. Full variable domain (missing parts from reference TRBV7-8 and TRBJ2-1): GAGVSQSPRYKVAKRGQDVALRCDPISGHVSLFWYQQALGQGPEFLTYFQNEAQLDKSGLPSDRFFAERPEGSVSTLKIQRTQQEDSAVYLCASSLDLAVSSYNEQFFGPGTRLTVL.

The chain couples TRBV4-1 to TRBJ2-7; D is ambiguous. Germline CDR1 MGHRA, CDR2 YSYEKL. V was trimmed by 0 bases and J by 7 bases, leaving 10 bases between them. This CDR3 contains 13 residues. Written as DNA, the CDR3 is TGCGCCAGCAGCCAAGAGATGTTACGAGAGCAGTACTTC. It is translated as CASSQEMLREQYF.

The chain carries TRBV7-6 and TRBJ2-1; D possibly corresponds to TRBD1 (6 bases). Trimming left V 5 bases short and J 3 bases short, with 20 bases between. Germline V gives CDR1 SGHVS, CDR2 FNYEAQ. CDR3 length equals 17 residues. CDR3 region: CASSGTQGSNNYNEQFF. The CDR3 DNA reads TGTGCCAGCAGCGGAACCCAGGGGAGCAATAACTACAATGAGCAGTTCTTC.

CDR3 sequence (DNA): TGTGCCAGCTCACCCACGGATGAGGACTATGGCTACACCTTC. It translates to CASSPTDEDYGYTF. V gene TRBV18 combines with J gene TRBJ1-2; D remains unclear. Looked up from germline, CDR1 is KGHSH and CDR2 is LQKENI. This CDR3 spans 14 amino acids. Deletions cut 3 bases from V and 3 bases from J, with 11 bases between.

This chain joins TRBV7-9 and TRBJ2-3; TRBD2 agrees at 14 bases. Looked up from germline, CDR1 is SEHNR and CDR2 is FQNEAQ (reference sequence). The CDR3 contains 18 residues. V lost 7 bases, J lost 5 bases, and 14 bases stayed unmatched. CDR3 sequence (DNA): TGTGCCAGCATCACTGGACTAGCGGGAGGACCTCGGGGAGATACGCAGTATTTT. Its protein is CASITGLAGGPRGDTQYF.

The CDR3 DNA sequence: TGTGCCAGCAGTGAAGCGGGAAGACTGTTTTTT. Amino acid sequence: CASSEAGRLFF. The genes are TRBV6-1 and TRBJ1-4; D is uncertain. The V gene lost 0 bases and the J gene lost 13 bases, with 6 bases spanning the gap. This CDR3 has 11 amino acids. Per the germline V gene, CDR1 is MNHNS and CDR2 is SASEGT.

The chain is built from TRBV5-4 and TRBJ2-7; 11 bases fit TRBD2. This CDR3 comprises 15 residues. In germline, CDR1 is SGHNT, CDR2 YYREEE (reference sequence). Germline trimming cut 2 bases from V and 2 bases from J; bases unmatched to any gene: 3. CDR3 DNA sequence: TGTGCCAGCAGCTTAGGGACTAGCGGAACCTACGAGCAGTACTTC. This sequence encodes CASSLGTSGTYEQYF. The entire variable domain, with the rest obtained from reference TRBV5-4 and TRBJ2-7, is as follows: ETGVTQSPTHLIKTRGQQVTLRCSSQSGHNTVSWYQQALGQGPQFIFQYYREEENGRGNFPPRFSGLQFPNYSSELNVNALELDDSALYLCASSLGTSGTYEQYFGPGTRLTVT.

This chain connects TRBV18 to TRBJ2-2; TRBD1 matches at 7 bases. From germline, CDR1 is KGHSH and CDR2 LQKENI. The trim removed 3 bases at V and 5 bases at J, leaving 6 bases unmatched. The CDR3 covers 15 residues. The CDR3 nucleotides are TGTGCCAGCTCACCCACGACAGGGCCGACCGGGGAGCTGTTTTTT. It codes for CASSPTTGPTGELFF.

The chain employs TRBV7-2 and TRBJ1-2, with D possibly matching TRBD1 (6 bases). The CDR3 is 15 amino acids. V lost 1 base, J lost 0 bases, and 9 bases lay in between. In germline, CDR1 is SGHTA, CDR2 FQGNSA. The CDR3 protein is CASSLGGQANYGYTF. The CDR3 nucleotides are TGTGCCAGCAGCTTAGGGGGGCAGGCTAACTATGGCTACACCTTC.

As for this clone: The missing conserved phenylalanine or tryptophan at the end of this CDR3 makes a read error likely. V is TRBV5-1 and J is TRBJ1-2; 8 bases fit TRBD1. The CDR3 is 14 amino acids. V trimming: 2 bases; J trimming: 7 bases; junction bases outside the gene matches: 7. Germline assignment: CDR1 SGHRS and CDR2 YFSETQ. CDR3 bases: TGCGCCAGCAGCTTATTTGGGACAGGCGCTGGCTACACCCTC. Translation: CASSLFGTGAGYTL.

The chain recombines TRBV10-2 with TRBJ1-2, with a tentative D call TRBD1 (6 bases). This CDR3 contains 14 residues. Trimming shortened V by 8 bases and J by 7 bases, and 20 bases separated the two germline ends. The V gene's germline CDR1 is WSHSY and CDR2 SAAADI. CDR3 sequence: CASGGGGGVGGYTF. The CDR3 nucleotides read TGCGCCAGCGGGGGGGGCGGGGGCGTCGGTGGCTACACCTTC.

This chain connects TRBV10-3 to TRBJ1-1, with TRBD1 as a possible D gene (6 bases). V was pared by 6 bases and J by 1 base, with 12 bases between. The CDR3 extends over 14 amino acids. The germline gives CDR1 ENHRY, CDR2 SYGVKD. The CDR3 region has the DNA TGTGCCATCAGCCCGGACAGCCGGAACACTGAAGCTTTCTTT. This sequence encodes CAISPDSRNTEAFF.

The gene calls are TRBV5-1 and TRBJ1-1; TRBD1 might be the D (5 bases). Germline V gene data show CDR1 as SGHRS and CDR2 as YFSETQ. V shed 4 bases and J shed 1 base, with 14 bases lying between them. The CDR3 is made up of 15 amino acids. CDR3 DNA: TGCGCCAGCAGCCCCTCGGGACCATCGAACACTGAAGCTTTCTTT. Its protein is CASSPSGPSNTEAFF.

The V call is TRBV30, the J call TRBJ1-1; no clear D gene. The germline gives CDR1 GTSNPN, CDR2 SVGIG (reference sequence). Trimming cost V 0 bases and J 3 bases, with 11 bases left between them. CDR3 length equals 14 residues. In DNA form, the CDR3 reads TGTGCCTGGAGTGTAGGACCTGGGGACACTGAAGCTTTCTTT. The encoded protein is CAWSVGPGDTEAFF. Looking up the rest from reference TRBV30 and TRBJ1-1 gives the full variable domain: SQTIHQWPATLVQPVGSPLSLECTVEGTSNPNLYWYRQAAGRGLQLLFYSVGIGQISSEVPQNLSASRPQDRQFILSSKKLLLSDSGFYLCAWSVGPGDTEAFFGQGTRLTVV.

V is TRBV29-1 and J is TRBJ2-7, with 8 positions matching TRBD1. The CDR3 runs to 13 residues. In germline, CDR1 is SQVTM, CDR2 ANQGSEA. Losses at the gene ends were 7 bases for V and 5 bases for J; bases not matched to a gene: 10. CDR3 protein: CSAMTGETDEQYF. CDR3 nucleotide sequence: TGCAGCGCCATGACAGGGGAGACTGACGAGCAGTACTTC.

On this clone: This may arise from a read error, as a much more abundant clone is one base away. The gene calls are TRBV27 and TRBJ1-1; D remains unclear. Germline V CDR1 and CDR2: MNHEY, SMNVEV (reference sequence). The CDR3 covers 13 residues. Trimming stripped 5 bases from V and 0 bases from J, with 7 bases between. The CDR3 sequence is CASSIGLNTEAFF. Here the CDR3 DNA reads TGTGCCAGCAGTATAGGACTGAACACTGAAGCTTTCTTT.

V usage is TRBV4-1 and J usage is TRBJ2-7, with 7 bases lining up with TRBD1. Germline V lookup: CDR1 MGHRA, CDR2 YSYEKL. The V segment lost 3 bases and the J segment 2 bases; nucleotides outside the gene matches: 7. The CDR3 consists of 15 residues. Written as DNA, the CDR3 is TGCGCCAGCAGCCAGTCACCAGGGGGAGCCTACGAGCAGTACTTC. Its translation is CASSQSPGGAYEQYF.